Below are 5 T cell receptor beta chains sequenced from a single sample in a study of blood T cell repertoires in COVID-19. Profiled with immunoSEQ multiplex PCR; TCRdb holds only in-frame clones, not every one. Found here are about 110,000 clones, around 79% of them singletons; the top ten hold around 16%. The sequencing sample was made of peripheral blood. Every receptor here comes from a woman older than 75 with active or convalescent COVID-19.

V is TRBV7-3 and J is TRBJ2-1, with 9 positions matching TRBD2. From germline, CDR1 is SGHTA and CDR2 FQGTGA. The CDR3 has 15 residues. After removal of 3 bases from V and 4 bases from J, the junction contained 4 bases not matched to a gene. The CDR3 nucleotides are TGTGCCAGCAGCTTTGTTAGCGGGAGTTACAATGAGCAGTTCTTC. Translating gives CASSFVSGSYNEQFF. Full variable domain (remainder filled in from reference TRBV7-3 and TRBJ2-1): GAGVSQTPSNKVTEKGKYVELRCDPISGHTALYWYRQSLGQGPEFLIYFQGTGAADDSGLPNDRFFAVRPEGSVSTLKIQRTERGDSAVYLCASSFVSGSYNEQFFGPGTRLTVL.

Worth noting for this clone: One end of the junction varies from germline; a read error may be responsible. This chain connects TRBV18 to TRBJ1-5; 9 nucleotides line up with TRBD1. The CDR3 is made up of 16 amino acids. Germline loops: CDR1 KGHSH, CDR2 LQKENI. In DNA form, the CDR3 reads TGTGCCAGCTCCCCACAGGGGGCAAGGAGCAATCAGCCCCAGCATTTT. Encoded protein: CASSPQGARSNQPQHF.

This CDR3 reads CASSLGHSGNYGYTF. As DNA, the CDR3 is TGTGCCAGCAGCTTAGGTCATTCGGGGAACTATGGCTACACCTTC. V is TRBV7-3 and J is TRBJ1-2, with no clear D. V was pared by 2 bases and J by 2 bases, with 12 bases between. Germline V lookup: CDR1 SGHTA, CDR2 FQGTGA. The CDR3 extends over 15 amino acids.

The genes are TRBV2 and TRBJ1-6; 7 bases are a match to TRBD1. Germline V gives CDR1 SNHLY, CDR2 FYNNEI. V was clipped by 6 bases and J by 9 bases; unmatched bases: 8. This CDR3 spans 14 amino acids. The DNA for the CDR3 is TGTGCCAGCAGAGACAGGGAAGGAGTTTCACCCCTCCACTTT. Its protein product is CASRDREGVSPLHF.

V is TRBV6-5 and J is TRBJ1-1, with TRBD1 matching 7 bases. Germline V gene lookup returns CDR1 MNHEY and CDR2 SVGAGI. With V trimmed by 6 bases and J by 4 bases, 8 bases remained unmatched. This CDR3 spans 14 amino acids. CDR3 DNA: TGTGCCAGCAGGTCGACAGGGTGGAGCACTGAAGCTTTCTTT. It encodes CASRSTGWSTEAFF.